This T cell receptor (beta chain) is from a study of blood T cell repertoires in COVID-19. Background on the study: The United States, Italy and Spain supplied acute and convalescent COVID-19 samples. PBMCs, B-cell-depleted T cells, or T cells were the source of the cDNA or gDNA that made up the material.

Original methodology: Reference gene primer amplification gave nucleated cell count estimates. This table comes from immunoSEQ multiplex PCR, and its TCRdb copy is limited to in-frame clones, with some not included. For V, J and clone size, that table is used; D and trimming come from the DNA. The table shows around 260,000 clones, with around 86% occurring only once. This clone was detected once. The CDR3 is 16 residues long. Germline trimming cut 1 base from V and 6 bases from J; bases unmatched to any gene: 9. Germline CDR1 is LGHNA and CDR2 is YSLEER. The source of this sequence is a young man with active or convalescent COVID-19. The V gene is TRBV4-3, the J gene TRBJ2-3, with TRBD2 matching over 8 bases. The specimen was peripheral blood. CDR3 sequence (DNA): TGCGCCAGCAGCCAAGGTACAGCGGGAGCGATCGATACGCAGTATTTT. This translates into CASSQGTAGAIDTQYF.